Given below is one T cell receptor (beta chain) in context. Antigen: not known. This entry belongs to a study of cytomegalovirus exposure and HLA in healthy donors. Study information: The 120 validation repertoires were produced on the same platform as the 670 or so repertoires of the first cohort. This was reported in a later analysis. General study results and limits: Researchers counted roughly 150 TCR beta chains as cytomegalovirus-associated. In vitro checks showed that a few CMV-associated chains really do target CMV antigens.

Produced via immunoSEQ multiplex PCR; TCRdb's table is partial and in-frame only. In the table there are over 110,000 clones, 85% to 90% of which are singletons. Trimming removed 4 bases at V and 6 bases at J, with 27 bases between. The germline V gene encodes CDR1 LNHDA and CDR2 SQIVND (reference sequence). This CDR3 has 18 residues. What was sequenced was PBMCs. The source is a man between 18 and 29 years old in good health and CMV-seronegative. The rearrangement links TRBV19 to TRBJ1-2; D is unresolved. CDR3 sequence (DNA): TGTGCCAGTAGTAATATTTCCCACCGCCAGGCCCCTTGGGATGGCTACACCTTC. This gives the protein CASSNISHRQAPWDGYTF. The variable domain in full, with the rest retrieved from reference TRBV19 and TRBJ1-2, is DGGITQSPKYLFRKEGQNVTLSCEQNLNHDAMYWYRQDPGQGLRLIYYSQIVNDFQKGDIAEGYSVSREKKESFPLTVTSAQKNPTAFYLCASSNISHRQAPWDGYTFGSGTRLTVV.